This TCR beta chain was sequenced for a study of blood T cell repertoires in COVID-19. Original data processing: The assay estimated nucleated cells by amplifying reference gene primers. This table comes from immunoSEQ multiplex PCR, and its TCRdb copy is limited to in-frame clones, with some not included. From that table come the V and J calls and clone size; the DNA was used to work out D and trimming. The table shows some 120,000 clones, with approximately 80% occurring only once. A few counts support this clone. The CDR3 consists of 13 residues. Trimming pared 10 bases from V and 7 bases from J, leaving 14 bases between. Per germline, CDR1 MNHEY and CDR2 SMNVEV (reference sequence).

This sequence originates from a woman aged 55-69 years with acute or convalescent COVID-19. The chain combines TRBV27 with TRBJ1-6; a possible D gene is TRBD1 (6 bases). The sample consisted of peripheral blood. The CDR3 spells CATADRINSPLHF. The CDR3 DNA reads TGTGCCACTGCTGACAGGATCAATTCACCCCTCCACTTT.